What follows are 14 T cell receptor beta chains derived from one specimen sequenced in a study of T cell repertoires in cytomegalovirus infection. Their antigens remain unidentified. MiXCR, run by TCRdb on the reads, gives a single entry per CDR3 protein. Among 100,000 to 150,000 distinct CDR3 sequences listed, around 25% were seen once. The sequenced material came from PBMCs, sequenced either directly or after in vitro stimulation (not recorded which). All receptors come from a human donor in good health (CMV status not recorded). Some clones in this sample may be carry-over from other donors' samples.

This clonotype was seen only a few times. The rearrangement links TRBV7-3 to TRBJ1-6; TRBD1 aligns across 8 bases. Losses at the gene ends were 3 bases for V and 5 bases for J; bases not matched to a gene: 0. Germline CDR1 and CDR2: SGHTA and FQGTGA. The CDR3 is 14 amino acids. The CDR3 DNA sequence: TGTGCCAGCAGCTTGGACAGGGATAATTCACCCCTCCACTTT. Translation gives CASSLDRDNSPLHF.

CDR3 protein: CASSLAGTSGTDTQYF. CDR3 nucleotides: TGCGCCAGCAGCTTGGCCGGGACTAGCGGAACAGATACGCAGTATTTT. The V and J genes are TRBV5-1 and TRBJ2-3, with 11 bases aligning to TRBD2. This CDR3 contains 16 residues. After removal of 0 bases from V and 3 bases from J, the junction contained 3 bases not matched to a gene. Germline V gene sequence: CDR1 SGHRS, CDR2 YFSETQ.

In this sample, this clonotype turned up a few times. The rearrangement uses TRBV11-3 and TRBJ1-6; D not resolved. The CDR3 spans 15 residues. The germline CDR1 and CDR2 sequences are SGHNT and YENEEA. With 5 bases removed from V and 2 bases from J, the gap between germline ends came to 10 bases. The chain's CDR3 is CASSPGSTYNSPLHF. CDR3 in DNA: TGTGCCAGCAGCCCGGGGTCTACCTATAATTCACCCCTCCACTTT.

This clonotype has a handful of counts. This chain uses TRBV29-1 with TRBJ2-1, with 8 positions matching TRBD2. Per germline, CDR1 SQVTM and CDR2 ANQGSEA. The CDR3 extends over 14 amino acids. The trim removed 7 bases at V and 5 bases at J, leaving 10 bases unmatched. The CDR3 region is CSGRVAGKDNEQFF. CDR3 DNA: TGCAGCGGCAGAGTAGCGGGAAAGGACAATGAGCAGTTCTTC.

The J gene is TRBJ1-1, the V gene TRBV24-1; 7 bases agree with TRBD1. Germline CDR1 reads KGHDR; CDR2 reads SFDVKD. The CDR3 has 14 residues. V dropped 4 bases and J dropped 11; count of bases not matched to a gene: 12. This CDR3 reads CATSEPGTVPRAFF. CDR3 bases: TGTGCCACCAGTGAACCGGGGACAGTCCCACGGGCTTTCTTT.

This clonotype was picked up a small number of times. The CDR3 DNA follows: TGTGCCAGCAGCGCCGACAGGGCCCACCACTCTGGAAACACCATATATTTT. Residues: CASSADRAHHSGNTIYF. This chain connects TRBV7-6 to TRBJ1-3; 7 nucleotides agree with TRBD1. This CDR3 region has 17 residues. The germline V gene encodes CDR1 SGHVS and CDR2 FNYEAQ. The V gene end was trimmed by 5 bases and the J gene end by 0 bases; junction bases not matched to a gene: 10. The entire variable domain, with the rest obtained from reference TRBV7-6 and TRBJ1-3, is as follows: GAGVSQSPRYKVTKRGQDVALRCDPISGHVSLYWYRQALGQGPEFLTYFNYEAQQDKSGLPNDRFSAERPEGSISTLTIQRTEQRDSAMYRCASSADRAHHSGNTIYFGEGSWLTVV.

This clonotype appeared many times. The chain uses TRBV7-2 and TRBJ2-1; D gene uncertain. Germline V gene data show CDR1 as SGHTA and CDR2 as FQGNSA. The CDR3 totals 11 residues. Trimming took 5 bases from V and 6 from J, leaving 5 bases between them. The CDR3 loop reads CASSAFNEQFF. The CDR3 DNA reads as TGTGCCAGCAGCGCTTTCAATGAGCAGTTCTTC. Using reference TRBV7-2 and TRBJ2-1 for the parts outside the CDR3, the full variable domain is GAGVSQSPSNKVTEKGKDVELRCDPISGHTALYWYRQSLGQGLEFLIYFQGNSAPDKSGLPSDRFSAERTGGSVSTLTIQRTQQEDSAVYLCASSAFNEQFFGPGTRLTVL.

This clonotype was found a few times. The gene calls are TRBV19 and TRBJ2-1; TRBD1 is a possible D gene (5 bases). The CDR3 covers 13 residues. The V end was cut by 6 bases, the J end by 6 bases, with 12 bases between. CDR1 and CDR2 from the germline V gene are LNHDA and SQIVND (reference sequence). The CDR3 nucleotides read TGTGCCAGTAGACGTGACAGTTTCAATGAGCAGTTCTTC. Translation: CASRRDSFNEQFF.

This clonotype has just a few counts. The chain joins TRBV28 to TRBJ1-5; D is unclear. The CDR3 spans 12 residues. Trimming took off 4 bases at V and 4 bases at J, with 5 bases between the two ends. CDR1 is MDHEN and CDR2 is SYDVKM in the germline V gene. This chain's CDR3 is CASSYVNQPQHF. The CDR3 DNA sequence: TGTGCCAGCAGTTACGTGAATCAGCCCCAGCATTTT.

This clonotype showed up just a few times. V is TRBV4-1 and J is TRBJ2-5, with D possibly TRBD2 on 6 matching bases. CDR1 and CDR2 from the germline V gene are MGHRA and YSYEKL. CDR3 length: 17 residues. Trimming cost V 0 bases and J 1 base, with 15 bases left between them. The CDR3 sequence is CASSQDPMGLVQETQYF. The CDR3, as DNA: TGCGCCAGCAGCCAAGATCCGATGGGACTCGTCCAAGAGACCCAGTACTTC.

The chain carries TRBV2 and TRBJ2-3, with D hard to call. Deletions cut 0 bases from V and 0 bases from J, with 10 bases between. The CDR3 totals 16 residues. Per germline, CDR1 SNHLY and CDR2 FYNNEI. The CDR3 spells CASSEAPSTSTDTQYF. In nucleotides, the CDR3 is TGTGCCAGCAGTGAAGCCCCCAGTACTAGCACAGATACGCAGTATTTT. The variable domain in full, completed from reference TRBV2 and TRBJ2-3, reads EPEVTQTPSHQVTQMGQEVILRCVPISNHLYFYWYRQILGQKVEFLVSFYNNEISEKSEIFDDQFSVERPDGSNFTLKIRSTKLEDSAMYFCASSEAPSTSTDTQYFGPGTRLTVL.

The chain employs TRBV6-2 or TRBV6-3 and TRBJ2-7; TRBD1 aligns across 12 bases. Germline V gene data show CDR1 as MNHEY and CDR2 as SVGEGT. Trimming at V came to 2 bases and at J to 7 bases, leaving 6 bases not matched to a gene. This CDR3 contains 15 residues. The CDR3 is CASSYLGTGGEEQYF. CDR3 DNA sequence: TGTGCCAGCAGTTACCTAGGGACAGGGGGCGAAGAGCAGTACTTC.

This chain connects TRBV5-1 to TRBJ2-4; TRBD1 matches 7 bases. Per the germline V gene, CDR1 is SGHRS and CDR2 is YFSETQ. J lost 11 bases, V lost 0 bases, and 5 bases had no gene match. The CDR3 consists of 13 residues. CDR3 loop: CASSLELGQLQYF. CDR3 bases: TGCGCCAGCAGCTTGGAACTGGGACAGCTTCAGTACTTC. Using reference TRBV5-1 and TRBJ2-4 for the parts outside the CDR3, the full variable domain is KAGVTQTPRYLIKTRGQQVTLSCSPISGHRSVSWYQQTPGQGLQFLFEYFSETQRNKGNFPGRFSGRQFSNSRSEMNVSTLELGDSALYLCASSLELGQLQYFGAGTRLSVL.

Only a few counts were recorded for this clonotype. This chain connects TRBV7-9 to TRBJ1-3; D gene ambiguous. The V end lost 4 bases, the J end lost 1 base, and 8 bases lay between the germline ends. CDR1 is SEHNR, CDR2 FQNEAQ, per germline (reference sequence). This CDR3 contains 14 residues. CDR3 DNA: TGTGCCAGCAGCTCCTGGGAATCTGGAAACACCATATATTTT. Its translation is CASSSWESGNTIYF.